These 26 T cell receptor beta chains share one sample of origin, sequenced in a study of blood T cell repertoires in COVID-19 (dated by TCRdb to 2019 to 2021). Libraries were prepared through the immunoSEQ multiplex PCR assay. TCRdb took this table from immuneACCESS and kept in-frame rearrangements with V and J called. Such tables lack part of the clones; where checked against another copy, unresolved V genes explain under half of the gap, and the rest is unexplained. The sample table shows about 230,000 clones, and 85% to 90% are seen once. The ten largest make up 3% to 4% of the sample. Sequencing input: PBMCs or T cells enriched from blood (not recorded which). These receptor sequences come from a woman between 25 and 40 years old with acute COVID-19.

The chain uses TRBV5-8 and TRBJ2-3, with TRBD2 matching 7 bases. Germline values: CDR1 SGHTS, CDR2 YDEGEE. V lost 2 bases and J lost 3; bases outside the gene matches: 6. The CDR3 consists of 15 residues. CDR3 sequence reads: CASSFTLAVTDTQYF. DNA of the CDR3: TGTGCCAGCAGCTTTACCCTAGCGGTGACAGATACGCAGTATTTT.

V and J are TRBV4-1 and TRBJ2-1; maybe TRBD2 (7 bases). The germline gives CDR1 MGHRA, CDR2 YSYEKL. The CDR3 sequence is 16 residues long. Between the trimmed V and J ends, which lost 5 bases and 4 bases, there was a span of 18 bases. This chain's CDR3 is CASSVEWAGAYNEQFF. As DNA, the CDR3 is TGCGCCAGCAGCGTGGAATGGGCGGGGGCTTACAATGAGCAGTTCTTC.

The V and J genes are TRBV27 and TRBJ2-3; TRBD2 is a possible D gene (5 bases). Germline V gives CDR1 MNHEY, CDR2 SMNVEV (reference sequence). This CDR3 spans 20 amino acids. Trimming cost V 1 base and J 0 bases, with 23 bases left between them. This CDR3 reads CASSLFFRETEGSSTDTQYF. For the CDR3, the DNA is TGTGCCAGCAGTTTATTTTTTAGAGAAACTGAGGGCTCTAGCACAGATACGCAGTATTTT.

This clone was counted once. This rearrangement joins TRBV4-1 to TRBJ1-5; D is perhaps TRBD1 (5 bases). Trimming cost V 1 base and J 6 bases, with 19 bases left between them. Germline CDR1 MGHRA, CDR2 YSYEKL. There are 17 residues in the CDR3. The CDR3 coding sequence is TGCGCCAGCAGCCAAGTTTCGGACGGAGGGGTCCGTCAGCCCCAGCATTTT. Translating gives CASSQVSDGGVRQPQHF.

CDR3 amino acids: CASSPGQGEGEAFF. The CDR3 DNA reads TGTGCCAGCTCACCGGGACAGGGAGAGGGTGAAGCTTTCTTT. This rearrangement joins TRBV18 to TRBJ1-1, with 9 bases fitting TRBD1. V lost 3 bases, J lost 7 bases, and 6 bases stayed unmatched. The germline gives CDR1 KGHSH, CDR2 LQKENI. The length of the CDR3 is 14 residues.

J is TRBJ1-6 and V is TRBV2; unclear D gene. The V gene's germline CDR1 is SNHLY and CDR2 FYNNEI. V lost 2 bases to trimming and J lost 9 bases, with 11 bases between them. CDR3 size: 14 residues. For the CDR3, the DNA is TGTGCCAGCAGTGAATCCGGACTCGGTTCACCCCTCCACTTT. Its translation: CASSESGLGSPLHF.

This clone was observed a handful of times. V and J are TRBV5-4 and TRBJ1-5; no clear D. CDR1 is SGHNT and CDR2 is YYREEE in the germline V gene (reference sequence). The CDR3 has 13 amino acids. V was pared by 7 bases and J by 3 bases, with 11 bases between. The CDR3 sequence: CASSAGLNQPQHF. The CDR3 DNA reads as TGTGCCAGCTCTGCGGGCCTCAATCAGCCCCAGCATTTT.

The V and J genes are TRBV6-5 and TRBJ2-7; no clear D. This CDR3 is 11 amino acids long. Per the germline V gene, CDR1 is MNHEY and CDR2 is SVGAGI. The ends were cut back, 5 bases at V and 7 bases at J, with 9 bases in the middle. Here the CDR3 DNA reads TGTGCCAGCAGTACCGGAGAGGAGCAGTACTTC. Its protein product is CASSTGEEQYF.

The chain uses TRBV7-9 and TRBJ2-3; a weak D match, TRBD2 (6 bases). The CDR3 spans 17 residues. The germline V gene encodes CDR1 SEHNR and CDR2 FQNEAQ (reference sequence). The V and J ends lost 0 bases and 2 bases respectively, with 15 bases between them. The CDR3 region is CASSLAIGTGDTDTQYF. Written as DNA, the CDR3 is TGTGCCAGCAGCTTAGCGATCGGGACGGGGGACACAGATACGCAGTATTTT. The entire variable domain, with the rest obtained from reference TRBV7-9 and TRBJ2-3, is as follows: DTGVSQNPRHKITKRGQNVTFRCDPISEHNRLYWYRQTLGQGPEFLTYFQNEAQLEKSRLLSDRFSAERPKGSFSTLEIQRTEQGDSAMYLCASSLAIGTGDTDTQYFGPGTRLTVL.

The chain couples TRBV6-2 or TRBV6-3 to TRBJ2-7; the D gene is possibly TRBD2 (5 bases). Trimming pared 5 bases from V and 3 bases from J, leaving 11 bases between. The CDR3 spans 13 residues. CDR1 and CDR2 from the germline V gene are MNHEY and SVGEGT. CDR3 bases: TGTGCCAGCAGTCAGGACTCCCTCTACGAGCAGTACTTC. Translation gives CASSQDSLYEQYF.

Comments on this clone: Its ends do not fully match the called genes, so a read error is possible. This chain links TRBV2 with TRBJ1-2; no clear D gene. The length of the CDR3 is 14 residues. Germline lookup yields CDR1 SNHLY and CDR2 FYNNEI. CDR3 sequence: CASSKAAEIYGYTF. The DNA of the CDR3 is TGTGCCAGCAGTAAAGCAGCGGAAATCTATGGCTACACCTTC.

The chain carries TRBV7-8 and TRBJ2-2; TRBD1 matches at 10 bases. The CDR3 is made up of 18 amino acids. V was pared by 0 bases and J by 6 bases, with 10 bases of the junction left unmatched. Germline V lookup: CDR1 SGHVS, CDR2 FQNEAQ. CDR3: CASSLAHWGTGESGELFF. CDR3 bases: TGTGCCAGCAGCTTAGCTCATTGGGGGACAGGGGAATCCGGGGAGCTGTTTTTT.

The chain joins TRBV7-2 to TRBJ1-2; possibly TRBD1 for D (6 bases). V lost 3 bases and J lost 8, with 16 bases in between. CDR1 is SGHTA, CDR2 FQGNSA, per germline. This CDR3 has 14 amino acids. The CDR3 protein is CASSLFTQGRGYTF. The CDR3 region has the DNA TGTGCCAGCAGCTTGTTCACACAGGGCCGGGGCTACACCTTC.

This CDR3 reads CASSLAISVSGLLSPEGEAFF. The CDR3 bases are TGTGCCAGCAGCTTAGCTATTAGTGTTTCTGGCCTACTATCCCCTGAGGGCGAAGCTTTCTTT. The chain is built from TRBV7-2 and TRBJ1-1; D is undetermined. This CDR3 spans 21 amino acids. The V gene lost 0 bases and the J gene lost 8 bases, with 34 bases spanning the gap. CDR1 SGHTA and CDR2 FQGNSA come from the germline V gene.

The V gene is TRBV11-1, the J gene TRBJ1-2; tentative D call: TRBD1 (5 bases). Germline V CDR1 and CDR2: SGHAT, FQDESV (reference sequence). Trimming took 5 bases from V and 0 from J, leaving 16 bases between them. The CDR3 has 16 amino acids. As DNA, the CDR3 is TGTGCCAGCAGCCCATCATACGACAGTCCTAACTATGGCTACACCTTC. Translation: CASSPSYDSPNYGYTF.

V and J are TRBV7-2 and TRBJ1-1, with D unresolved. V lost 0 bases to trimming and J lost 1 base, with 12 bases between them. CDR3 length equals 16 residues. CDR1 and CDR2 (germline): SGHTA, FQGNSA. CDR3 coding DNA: TGTGCCAGCAGCTTAGCAACAGTCGCAGGGAACACTGAAGCTTTCTTT. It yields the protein CASSLATVAGNTEAFF.

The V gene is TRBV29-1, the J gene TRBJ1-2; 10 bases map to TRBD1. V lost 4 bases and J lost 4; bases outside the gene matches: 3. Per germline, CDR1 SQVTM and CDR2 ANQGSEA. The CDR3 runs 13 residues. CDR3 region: CSVGDRGGYGYTF. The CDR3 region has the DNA TGCAGCGTTGGGGACAGGGGTGGCTATGGCTACACCTTC.

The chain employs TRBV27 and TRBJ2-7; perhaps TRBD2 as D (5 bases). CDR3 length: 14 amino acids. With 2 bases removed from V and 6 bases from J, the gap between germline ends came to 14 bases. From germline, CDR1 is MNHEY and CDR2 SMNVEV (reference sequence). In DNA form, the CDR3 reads TGTGCCAGCAGTTTAACGAGGGCACCCATCGAGCAGTACTTC. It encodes CASSLTRAPIEQYF.

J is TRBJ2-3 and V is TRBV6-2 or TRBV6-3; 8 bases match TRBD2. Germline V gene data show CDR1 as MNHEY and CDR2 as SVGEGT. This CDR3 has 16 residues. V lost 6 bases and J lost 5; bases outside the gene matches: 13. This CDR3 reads CASSPPRGGAGDTQYF. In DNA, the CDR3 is TGTGCCAGCAGCCCCCCCCGGGGGGGGGCAGGAGATACGCAGTATTTT.

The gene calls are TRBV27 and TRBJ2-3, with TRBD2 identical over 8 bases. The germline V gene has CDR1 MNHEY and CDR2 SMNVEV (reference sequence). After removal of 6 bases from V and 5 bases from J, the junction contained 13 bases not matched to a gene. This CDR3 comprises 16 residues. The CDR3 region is CASSRAGAEGEDTQYF. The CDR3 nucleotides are TGTGCCAGCAGCCGAGCGGGGGCCGAGGGGGAAGATACGCAGTATTTT.

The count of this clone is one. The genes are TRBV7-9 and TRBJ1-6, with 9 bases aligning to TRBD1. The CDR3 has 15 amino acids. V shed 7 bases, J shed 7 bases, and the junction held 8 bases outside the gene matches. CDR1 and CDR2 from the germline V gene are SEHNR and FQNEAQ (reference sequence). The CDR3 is CASTDRGPENSPLHF. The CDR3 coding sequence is TGTGCCAGCACGGACAGGGGTCCGGAAAATTCACCCCTCCACTTT.

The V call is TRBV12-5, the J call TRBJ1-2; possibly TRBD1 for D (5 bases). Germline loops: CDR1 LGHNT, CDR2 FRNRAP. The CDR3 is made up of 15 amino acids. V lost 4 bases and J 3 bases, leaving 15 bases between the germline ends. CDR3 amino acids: CASGSYPGGDYGYTF. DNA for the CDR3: TGTGCTAGTGGTTCTTACCCGGGAGGGGACTATGGCTACACCTTC.

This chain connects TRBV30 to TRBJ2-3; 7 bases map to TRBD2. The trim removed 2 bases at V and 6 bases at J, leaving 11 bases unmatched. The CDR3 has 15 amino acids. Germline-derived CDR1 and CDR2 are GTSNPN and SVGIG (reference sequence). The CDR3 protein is CAWSRQRGLGDTQYF. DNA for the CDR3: TGTGCCTGGAGTCGTCAGCGGGGCCTCGGGGATACGCAGTATTTT. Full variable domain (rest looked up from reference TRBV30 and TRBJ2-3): SQTIHQWPATLVQPVGSPLSLECTVEGTSNPNLYWYRQAAGRGLQLLFYSVGIGQISSEVPQNLSASRPQDRQFILSSKKLLLSDSGFYLCAWSRQRGLGDTQYFGPGTRLTVL.

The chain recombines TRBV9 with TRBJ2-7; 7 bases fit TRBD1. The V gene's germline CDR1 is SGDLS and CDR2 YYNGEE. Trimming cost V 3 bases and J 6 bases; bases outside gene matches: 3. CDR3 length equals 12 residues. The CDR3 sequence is CASSATGVEQYF. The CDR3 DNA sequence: TGTGCCAGCAGCGCAACAGGGGTCGAGCAGTACTTC.

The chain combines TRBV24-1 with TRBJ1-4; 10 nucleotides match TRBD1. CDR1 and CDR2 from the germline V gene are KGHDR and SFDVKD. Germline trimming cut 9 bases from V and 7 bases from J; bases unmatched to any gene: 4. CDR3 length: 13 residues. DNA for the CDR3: TGTGCCACCCCGGGGACAGGGGTTGAAAAACTGTTTTTT. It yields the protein CATPGTGVEKLFF.

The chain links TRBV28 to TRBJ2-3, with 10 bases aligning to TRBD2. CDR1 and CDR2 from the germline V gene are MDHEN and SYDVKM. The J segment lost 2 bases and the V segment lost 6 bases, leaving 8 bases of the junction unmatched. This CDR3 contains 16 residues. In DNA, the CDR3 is TGTGCCAGCAGCCTTGAGAGCGGGGGGGCCACAGATACGCAGTATTTT. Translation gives CASSLESGGATDTQYF.